These T cell receptor beta chains were read from a single sample in a study of CD8+CD57+ T cells in acquired aplastic anemia. TCRdb re-derived calls from the reads in MiXCR, one entry per CDR3 protein. The repertoire has some 140,000 distinct CDR3 sequences, about 48% of them found once; the top ten carry approximately 12%. Sequenced: sorted CD4+, CD8+, or CD8+CD57+ T cells (not recorded which) from PBMCs. These TCRs come from a human donor with aplastic anemia. The CDR3 runs from the conserved cysteine through the conserved F or W. A D gene is named only where the DNA matches it firmly. Expanded clones are given a class, and other clones once, few, many or no size at all.

TRBV27	TRBJ1-2	.	many	TGTGCCAGCAGGGACAACTACTATGGCTACACCTTC	CASRDNYYGYTF
TRBV5-1	TRBJ2-7	.	.	TGCGCCAGCAGCTCGGCGGGACTTCGCTACGAGCAGTACTTC	CASSSAGLRYEQYF
TRBV7-7	TRBJ2-7	TRBD2	many	TGTGCTAGCAGCTTAGGCCCGGGACTATCCTACGAGCAGTACTTC	CASSLGPGLSYEQYF
TRBV24-1	TRBJ2-2	.	.	TGTGCCACCAGTGATTTGCGGGACACCGGGGAGCTGTTTTTT	CATSDLRDTGELFF
TRBV7-9	TRBJ2-7	.	few	TGTGCCAGCAGCTCGCCGGTGCATTACGAGCAGTACTTC	CASSSPVHYEQYF
TRBV9	TRBJ1-3	.	.	TGTGCCAGCAGCCCTGAACCGGTCCCCGGAAACACCATATATTTT	CASSPEPVPGNTIYF
TRBV7-8	TRBJ2-7	.	many	TGTGCCAGCAGCGTGGGCCCTCGCGGCGAGCAGTACTTC	CASSVGPRGEQYF
TRBV24-1	TRBJ2-1	.	few	TGTGCCACCAGTGATTCCTTCGGAGTGGTGAATGAGCAGTTCTTC	CATSDSFGVVNEQFF
TRBV4-3	TRBJ2-7	.	many	TGCGCCAGCAGCCAAGCCCCCGGGGGATCCGCCGCCTACGAGCAGTACTTC	CASSQAPGGSAAYEQYF
TRBV5-5	TRBJ2-7	.	.	TGTGCCAGCAGCCCTGAGGGCAGGGGTTCAGGCGAGCAGTACTTC	CASSPEGRGSGEQYF
TRBV15	TRBJ1-6	.	few	TGTGCCACCAGCAGACCAGACGGCGGAACACCCCTCCACTTT	CATSRPDGGTPLHF
TRBV10-2	TRBJ2-1	.	.	TGCGCCAGTGGACAGGGAGGGGGAAACAATGAGCAGTTCTTC	CASGQGGGNNEQFF
TRBV11-2	TRBJ1-4	.	.	TGTGCCAGCAGCGTAGGACTACGGGCAAATGAAAAACTGTTTTTT	CASSVGLRANEKLFF
TRBV20-1	TRBJ1-5	.	.	TGCAGTGCTTTACCCCGCAATCAGCCCCAGCATTTT	CSALPRNQPQHF
TRBV7-7	TRBJ2-1	TRBD2	many	TGTGCTAGCAGCCCCGGGACTAGCGGTAATGAGCAGTTCTTC	CASSPGTSGNEQFF
TRBV10-3	TRBJ2-2	.	.	TGTGCCATCAGCGGCGCCACAGCGAACACCGGGGAGCTGTTCTTT	CAISGATANTGELFF
TRBV11-1	TRBJ2-7	.	.	TGTGCCAGCAGCCCGGGAGAGGGGATTGATTCCTACGAGCAGTACTTC	CASSPGEGIDSYEQYF
TRBV5-6	TRBJ1-1	.	many	TGTGCCAGCAGCTTTGGGAGGGGCCCCGGAACTGAAGCTTTCTTT	CASSFGRGPGTEAFF
TRBV27	TRBJ1-2	TRBD1	many	TGTGCCAGCAGTTTATCGGCAGGGGGTGATGGCTACACCTTC	CASSLSAGGDGYTF
TRBV4-2	TRBJ1-1	.	once	TGTGCCAGCAGCAAGTGGCCCGCTGAAGCTTTCTTT	CASSKWPAEAFF
TRBV20-1	TRBJ2-1	.	few	TGCAGTGCCACCCGGAGGGATTGGGACCTTTTAGGTGAGCAGTTCTTC	CSATRRDWDLLGEQFF
TRBV25-1	TRBJ1-3	.	.	TGTGCCAGCATCTCCTCTTATAACACCATATATTTT	CASISSYNTIYF
TRBV7-3	TRBJ2-2	.	.	TGTGCCAGCAGCTCCTTCCCCGGGGAGCTGTTTTTT	CASSSFPGELFF
TRBV7-3	TRBJ2-5	.	.	TGTGCTAGAGTACGTGGAGAAGGAGAGACCCAGTACTTC	CARVRGEGETQYF
TRBV20-1	TRBJ1-2	.	.	TGCAGTGCACGAGGAACATATGGCTACACCTTC	CSARGTYGYTF
TRBV20-1	TRBJ2-3	.	.	TGCAGCAATACGGGGGAACGGACAGATACGCAGTATTTT	CSNTGERTDTQYF
TRBV20-1	TRBJ2-7	TRBD1	medium-sized	TGCAGTGCGAGGACAGGGCACAGATACGAGCAGTACTTC	CSARTGHRYEQYF
TRBV27	TRBJ2-7	.	many	TGCGCCAGCAGCTTGGCCGGCTACGAGCAGTACTTC	CASSLAGYEQYF
TRBV20-1	TRBJ2-5	.	once	TGCAGTGCCTCAAGGGGGGGCAAAGAGACCCAGTACTTC	CSASRGGKETQYF
TRBV19	TRBJ2-7	TRBD2	.	TGTGCCAGTAGTATTCTCGCTAGCGGGAGTAGCGAGCAGTACTTC	CASSILASGSSEQYF
TRBV12-3/TRBV12-4	TRBJ2-2	.	.	TGTGCCAGCAGTTTATTGCGACAGGCAGATAGTTACCGGGGAGCTGTTTTT	CASSLLRQADSYRGAVF